A selection of T cell receptor beta chains follows, all from one sample in a study of tumor-infiltrating lymphocytes in localized non-small cell lung cancer. The repertoire was sequenced with immunoSEQ multiplex PCR; TCRdb's copy has only in-frame clones and lacks some. The sample includes about 16,000 clones, around 80% seen only once; the top ten take around 6%. Sequencing was performed on lung tumor tissue. Receptor source: a human donor with non-small cell lung cancer. The CDR3 runs from the conserved cysteine through the conserved F or W. Fields, in order: V gene, D gene, J gene, CDR3 protein. D genes are given only for firm matches.

>TRBV30|-|TRBJ1-5
CAWNAGDYSNQPQHF
>TRBV7-2|-|TRBJ2-2
CASSLLGANTGELFF
>TRBV30|TRBD1|TRBJ1-2
CAWSRDRGSYGYTF
>TRBV19|-|TRBJ2-3
CASSLGITSTDTQYF
>TRBV5-1|TRBD2|TRBJ2-1
CASSLDSGSGSEQFF
>TRBV5-1|-|TRBJ1-3
CASSLGPDSGNTIYF
>TRBV5-6|TRBD2|TRBJ2-5
CASSLEDSGRVETQYF
>TRBV27|TRBD1|TRBJ1-4
CATRQGGNEKLFF
>TRBV5-5|-|TRBJ2-7
CASSWSAAGYDEQYF
>TRBV7-8|-|TRBJ1-2
CASSPTGTNYGYTF
>TRBV28|TRBD2|TRBJ2-1
CASSLGGLVHNEQFF
>TRBV27|-|TRBJ2-7
CASSLSGGHEQYF
>TRBV14|-|TRBJ2-5
CASSQGPLAGQETQYF
>TRBV5-4|-|TRBJ2-7
CASSLGGTAYEQYF
>TRBV29-1|TRBD1|TRBJ2-7
CSVNRQGAGEQYF
>TRBV4-3|-|TRBJ1-5
CASSQDHRGGQPQHF